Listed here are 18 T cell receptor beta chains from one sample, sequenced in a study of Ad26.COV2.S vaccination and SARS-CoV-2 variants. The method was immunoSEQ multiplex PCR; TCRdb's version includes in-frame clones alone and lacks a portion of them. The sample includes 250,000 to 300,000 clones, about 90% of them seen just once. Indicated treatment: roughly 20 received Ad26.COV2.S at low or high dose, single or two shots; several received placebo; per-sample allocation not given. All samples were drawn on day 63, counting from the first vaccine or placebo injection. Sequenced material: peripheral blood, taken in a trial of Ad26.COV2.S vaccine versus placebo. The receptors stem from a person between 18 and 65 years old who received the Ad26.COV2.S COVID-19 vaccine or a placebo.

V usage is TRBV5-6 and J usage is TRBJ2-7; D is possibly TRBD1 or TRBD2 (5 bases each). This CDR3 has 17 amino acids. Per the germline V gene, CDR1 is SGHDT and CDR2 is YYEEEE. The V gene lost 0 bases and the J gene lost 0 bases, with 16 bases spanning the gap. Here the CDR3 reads CASSLGRGRAFSYEQYF. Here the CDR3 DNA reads TGTGCCAGCAGCTTGGGTCGGGGCAGGGCCTTCTCCTACGAGCAGTACTTC.

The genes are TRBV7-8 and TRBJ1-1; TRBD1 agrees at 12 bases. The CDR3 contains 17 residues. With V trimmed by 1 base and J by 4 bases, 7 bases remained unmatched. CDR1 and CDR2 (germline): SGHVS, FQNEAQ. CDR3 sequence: CASSLVPGQGAGTEAFF. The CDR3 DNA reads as TGTGCCAGCAGCTTAGTCCCGGGACAGGGGGCAGGCACTGAAGCTTTCTTT.

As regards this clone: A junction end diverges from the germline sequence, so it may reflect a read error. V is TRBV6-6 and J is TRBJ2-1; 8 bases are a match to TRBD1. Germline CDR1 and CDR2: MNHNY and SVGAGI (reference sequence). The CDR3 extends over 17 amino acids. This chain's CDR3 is CASSRNRGTGSFNEQFF. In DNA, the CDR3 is TGTGCCAGCAGTCGAAACAGGGGGACCGGTTCCTTCAATGAGCAGTTCTTC.

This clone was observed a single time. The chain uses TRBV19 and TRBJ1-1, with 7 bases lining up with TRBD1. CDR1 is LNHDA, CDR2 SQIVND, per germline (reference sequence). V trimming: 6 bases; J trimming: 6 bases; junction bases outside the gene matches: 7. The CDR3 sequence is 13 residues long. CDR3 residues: CASRAAGTAEAFF. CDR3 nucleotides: TGTGCCAGTAGGGCAGCCGGGACAGCTGAAGCTTTCTTT.

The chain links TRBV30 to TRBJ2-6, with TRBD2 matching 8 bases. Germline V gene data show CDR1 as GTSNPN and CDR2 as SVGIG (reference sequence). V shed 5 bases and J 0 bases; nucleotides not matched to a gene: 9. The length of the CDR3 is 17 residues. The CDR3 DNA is TGTGCCTGGGGGCGGGGGGCCACTTCCTCTGGGGCCAACGTCCTGACTTTC. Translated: CAWGRGATSSGANVLTF.

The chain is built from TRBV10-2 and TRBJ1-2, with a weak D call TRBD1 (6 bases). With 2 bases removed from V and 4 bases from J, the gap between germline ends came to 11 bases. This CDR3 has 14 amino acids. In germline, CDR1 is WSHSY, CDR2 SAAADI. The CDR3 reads CASSEPTGRYGYTF. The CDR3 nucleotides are TGCGCCAGCAGTGAGCCGACAGGTCGCTATGGCTACACCTTC.

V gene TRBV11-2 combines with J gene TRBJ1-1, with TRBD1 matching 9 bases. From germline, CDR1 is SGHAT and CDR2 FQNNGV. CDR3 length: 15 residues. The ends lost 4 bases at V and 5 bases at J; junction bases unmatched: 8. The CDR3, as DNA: TGTGCCAGCAGCTCATTACAGGGGGCATGGACTGAAGCTTTCTTT. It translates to CASSSLQGAWTEAFF.

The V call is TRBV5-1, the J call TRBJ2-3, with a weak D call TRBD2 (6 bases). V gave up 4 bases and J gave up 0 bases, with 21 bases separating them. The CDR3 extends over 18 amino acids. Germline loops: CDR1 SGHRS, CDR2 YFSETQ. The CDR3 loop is CASSVGTLGRGSTDTQYF. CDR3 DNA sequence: TGCGCCAGCAGCGTCGGGACTCTTGGGCGGGGTAGCACAGATACGCAGTATTTT.

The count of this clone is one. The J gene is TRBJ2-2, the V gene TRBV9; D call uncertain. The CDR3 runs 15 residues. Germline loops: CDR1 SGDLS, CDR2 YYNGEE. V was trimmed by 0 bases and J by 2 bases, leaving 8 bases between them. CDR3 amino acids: CASSVGTLNTGELFF. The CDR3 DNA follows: TGTGCCAGCAGCGTAGGCACACTTAACACCGGGGAGCTGTTTTTT.

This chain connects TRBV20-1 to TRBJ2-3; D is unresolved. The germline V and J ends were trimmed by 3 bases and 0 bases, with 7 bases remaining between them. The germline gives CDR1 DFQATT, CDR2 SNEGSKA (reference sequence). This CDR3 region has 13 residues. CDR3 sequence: CSASSVSTDTQYF. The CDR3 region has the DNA TGCAGTGCTAGTTCGGTTAGCACAGATACGCAGTATTTT.

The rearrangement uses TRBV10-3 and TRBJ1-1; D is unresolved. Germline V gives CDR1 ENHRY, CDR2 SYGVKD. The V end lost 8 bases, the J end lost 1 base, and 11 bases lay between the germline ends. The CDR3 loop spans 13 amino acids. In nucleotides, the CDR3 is TGTGCCATCGGGAACAACCGGAACACTGAAGCTTTCTTT. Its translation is CAIGNNRNTEAFF.

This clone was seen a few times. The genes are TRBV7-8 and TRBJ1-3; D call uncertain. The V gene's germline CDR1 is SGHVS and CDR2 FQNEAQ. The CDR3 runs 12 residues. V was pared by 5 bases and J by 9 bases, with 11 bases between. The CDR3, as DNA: TGTGCCAGCAGCCGGGAGTTCAGCACCATATATTTT. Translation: CASSREFSTIYF.

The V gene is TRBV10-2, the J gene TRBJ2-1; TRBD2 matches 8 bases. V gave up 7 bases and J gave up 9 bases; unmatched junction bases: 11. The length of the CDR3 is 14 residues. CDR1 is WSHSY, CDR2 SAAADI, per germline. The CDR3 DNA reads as TGCGCCAGCATCGTAGCGGGGCGGGGAGGTGAGCAGTTCTTC. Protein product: CASIVAGRGGEQFF.

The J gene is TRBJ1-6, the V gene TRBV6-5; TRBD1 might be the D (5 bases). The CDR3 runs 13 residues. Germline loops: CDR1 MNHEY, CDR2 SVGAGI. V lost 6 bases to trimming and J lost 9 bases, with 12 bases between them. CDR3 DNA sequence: TGTGCCAGCAGGACAGCGTGGACTTCACCCCTCCACTTT. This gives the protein CASRTAWTSPLHF.

The DNA for the CDR3 is TGTGCCAGCAGGAAGCAGGGTGGAACTGAAGCTTTCTTT. Amino acids: CASRKQGGTEAFF. The V and J genes are TRBV6-4 and TRBJ1-1, with D maybe TRBD1 (5 bases). V was trimmed by 6 bases and J by 5 bases, leaving 13 bases between them. Looked up from germline, CDR1 is MRHNA and CDR2 is SNTAGT. This CDR3 has 13 amino acids.

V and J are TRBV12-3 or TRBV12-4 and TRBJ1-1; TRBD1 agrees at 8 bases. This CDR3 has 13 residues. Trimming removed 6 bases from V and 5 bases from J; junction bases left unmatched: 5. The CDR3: CASSYTGGTEAFF. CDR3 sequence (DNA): TGTGCCAGCAGCTACACAGGGGGGACTGAAGCTTTCTTT.

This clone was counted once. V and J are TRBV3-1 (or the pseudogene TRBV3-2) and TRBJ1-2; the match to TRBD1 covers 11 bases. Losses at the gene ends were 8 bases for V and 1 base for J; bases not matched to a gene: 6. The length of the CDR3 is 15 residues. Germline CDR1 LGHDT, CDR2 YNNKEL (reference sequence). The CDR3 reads CASRRTGGDNYGYTF. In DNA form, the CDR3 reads TGTGCCAGCCGCCGGACAGGGGGCGATAACTATGGCTACACCTTC.

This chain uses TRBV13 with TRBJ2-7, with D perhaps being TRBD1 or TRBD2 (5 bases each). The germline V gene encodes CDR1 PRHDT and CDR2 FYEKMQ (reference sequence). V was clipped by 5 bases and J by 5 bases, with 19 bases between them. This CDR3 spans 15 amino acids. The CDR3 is CASSASGTLLHEQYF. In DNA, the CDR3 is TGTGCCAGCAGCGCCTCCGGGACCCTTCTCCACGAGCAGTACTTC.